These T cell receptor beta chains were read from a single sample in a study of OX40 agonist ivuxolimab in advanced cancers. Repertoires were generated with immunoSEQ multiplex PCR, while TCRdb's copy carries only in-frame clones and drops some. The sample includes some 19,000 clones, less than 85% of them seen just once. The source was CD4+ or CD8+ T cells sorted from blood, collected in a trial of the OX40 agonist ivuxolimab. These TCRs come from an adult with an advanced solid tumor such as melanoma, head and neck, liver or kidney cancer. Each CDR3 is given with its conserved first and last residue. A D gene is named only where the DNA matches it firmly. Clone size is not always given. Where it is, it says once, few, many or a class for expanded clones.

CDR3 DNA: TGCGCCAGCGGGGAAGGACCCTCCTACGAGCAGTACTTC
CDR3 protein: CASGEGPSYEQYF
clone size: large
V gene: TRBV5-1
J gene: TRBJ2-7
D gene: -

CDR3 DNA: TGTGCCAGCAGTCTTATCGACTACGAGCAGTACTTC
CDR3 protein: CASSLIDYEQYF
clone size: -
V gene: TRBV7-9
J gene: TRBJ2-7
D gene: -

CDR3 DNA: TGTGCCAGCAGCTTAGAGGGCCCCAATCAGCCCCAGCATTTT
CDR3 protein: CASSLEGPNQPQHF
clone size: -
V gene: TRBV7-6
J gene: TRBJ1-5
D gene: -

CDR3 DNA: TGTGCCAGCAGGACGGGCGGGGAGCTGTTTTTT
CDR3 protein: CASRTGGELFF
clone size: -
V gene: TRBV2
J gene: TRBJ2-2
D gene: -

CDR3 DNA: TGTGCCAGCAGTGAATGGACTAGCGGGGGGGCCGTCCAAGAGACCCAGTACTTC
CDR3 protein: CASSEWTSGGAVQETQYF
clone size: -
V gene: TRBV2
J gene: TRBJ2-5
D gene: TRBD2

CDR3 DNA: TGTGCCAGCTCACCTCGGGTCGCCGCGACAGATACGCAGTATTTT
CDR3 protein: CASSPRVAATDTQYF
clone size: -
V gene: TRBV19
J gene: TRBJ2-3
D gene: -

CDR3 DNA: TGTGCCAGCACCGATCTAGCGAGCTCCTACGAGCAGTACTTC
CDR3 protein: CASTDLASSYEQYF
clone size: -
V gene: TRBV28
J gene: TRBJ2-7
D gene: -

CDR3 DNA: TGTGCCAGCAGCCCCCGGACTAGCGGGGGGCGGTACGAGCAGTACTTC
CDR3 protein: CASSPRTSGGRYEQYF
clone size: -
V gene: TRBV11-2
J gene: TRBJ2-7
D gene: TRBD2

CDR3 DNA: TGTGCCAGCAGCTGGGGTGAATCTAATCTCTATGGCTACACCTTC
CDR3 protein: CASSWGESNLYGYTF
clone size: medium-sized
V gene: TRBV5-6
J gene: TRBJ1-2
D gene: -

CDR3 DNA: TGTGCCAGTAGTTTGTCAGCTGGAACTGAAGCTTTCTTT
CDR3 protein: CASSLSAGTEAFF
clone size: medium-sized
V gene: TRBV19
J gene: TRBJ1-1
D gene: -

CDR3 DNA: TGTGCCAGCAGTTACACTGTAGCGGGGGGCACTAATGAGCAGTTCTTC
CDR3 protein: CASSYTVAGGTNEQFF
clone size: -
V gene: TRBV6-6
J gene: TRBJ2-1
D gene: TRBD2

CDR3 DNA: TGTGCCAGCAGCCCCCAGGCGGGAGGGGGGCGGTGGGAGACCCAGTACTTC
CDR3 protein: CASSPQAGGGRWETQYF
clone size: -
V gene: TRBV28
J gene: TRBJ2-5
D gene: TRBD2

CDR3 DNA: TGTGCCAGCAGCTTGGGATGGGGGGGCCCCACTGAAGCTTTCTTT
CDR3 protein: CASSLGWGGPTEAFF
clone size: -
V gene: TRBV5-4
J gene: TRBJ1-1
D gene: -

CDR3 DNA: TGTGCCAGTAGTATAATTGGCGGGGCCACCGGGGAGCTGTTTTTT
CDR3 protein: CASSIIGGATGELFF
clone size: -
V gene: TRBV19
J gene: TRBJ2-2
D gene: -

CDR3 DNA: TGTGCCAGCAGTTTAGGTAGCGGGGGCTACGAGCAGTACTTC
CDR3 protein: CASSLGSGGYEQYF
clone size: -
V gene: TRBV6-5
J gene: TRBJ2-7
D gene: TRBD2

CDR3 DNA: TGTGCCAGCAGCTCAACCCGGGACTCCCTCCCCTACGAGCAGTACTTC
CDR3 protein: CASSSTRDSLPYEQYF
clone size: -
V gene: TRBV14
J gene: TRBJ2-7
D gene: -

CDR3 DNA: TGTGCCAGCAGCGTAGCCGGATTCGCTGGAAACACCATATATTTT
CDR3 protein: CASSVAGFAGNTIYF
clone size: -
V gene: TRBV9
J gene: TRBJ1-3
D gene: -

CDR3 DNA: TGTGCCAGCAGCTTCGCAGCGGGTACCTACGAGCAGTACTTC
CDR3 protein: CASSFAAGTYEQYF
clone size: -
V gene: TRBV5-4
J gene: TRBJ2-7
D gene: -

CDR3 DNA: TGTGCCAGCAGCCTAAACACAGCGAACACCGGGGAGCTGTTTTTT
CDR3 protein: CASSLNTANTGELFF
clone size: once
V gene: TRBV16
J gene: TRBJ2-2
D gene: -

CDR3 DNA: TGTGCCAGCTCATCTGGGCCAGGGCTGGGGGCCAACGTCCTGACTTTC
CDR3 protein: CASSSGPGLGANVLTF
clone size: -
V gene: TRBV18
J gene: TRBJ2-6
D gene: -

CDR3 DNA: TGTGCCAGCAGCCTTAAAGGGGGAAGTGAAGCTTTCTTT
CDR3 protein: CASSLKGGSEAFF
clone size: -
V gene: TRBV6-5
J gene: TRBJ1-1
D gene: -

CDR3 DNA: TGTGCCAGCAGCTTAGACCCGGGACAGGGGTTGGCAGATACGCAGTATTTT
CDR3 protein: CASSLDPGQGLADTQYF
clone size: -
V gene: TRBV13
J gene: TRBJ2-3
D gene: TRBD1

CDR3 DNA: TGTGCCACCACCTCGGTAGCGGGGGACCTTGGAGATACGCAGTATTTT
CDR3 protein: CATTSVAGDLGDTQYF
clone size: few
V gene: TRBV15
J gene: TRBJ2-3
D gene: TRBD2

CDR3 DNA: TGTGCCAGCAGCCCCGGAGCCTATGGCTACACCTTC
CDR3 protein: CASSPGAYGYTF
clone size: -
V gene: TRBV5-6
J gene: TRBJ1-2
D gene: -

CDR3 DNA: TGTGCCAGCAAAGTCAGTTGGGGAGACAATGAGCAGTTCTTC
CDR3 protein: CASKVSWGDNEQFF
clone size: -
V gene: TRBV28
J gene: TRBJ2-1
D gene: -

CDR3 DNA: TGTGCCAGCAGTTTATGGGGGGGTAATGAAAAACTGTTTTTT
CDR3 protein: CASSLWGGNEKLFF
clone size: once
V gene: TRBV28
J gene: TRBJ1-4
D gene: -

CDR3 DNA: TGCGCCAGCAGCCAAGGGGGCAATCAGCCCCAGCATTTT
CDR3 protein: CASSQGGNQPQHF
clone size: -
V gene: TRBV4-3
J gene: TRBJ1-5
D gene: -

CDR3 DNA: TGTGCCAGTAGCAGGGACAGCTACAATGAGCAGTTCTTC
CDR3 protein: CASSRDSYNEQFF
clone size: -
V gene: TRBV19
J gene: TRBJ2-1
D gene: TRBD1

CDR3 DNA: TGTGCCAGCAGCTTAGGGGGTCTGGACATCAGCTCCTACAATGAGCAGTTCTTC
CDR3 protein: CASSLGGLDISSYNEQFF
clone size: -
V gene: TRBV11-2
J gene: TRBJ2-1
D gene: -

CDR3 DNA: TGTGCCAGCAGTGTCCAGGGGAATTCAGATACGCAGTATTTT
CDR3 protein: CASSVQGNSDTQYF
clone size: few
V gene: TRBV13
J gene: TRBJ2-3
D gene: -

CDR3 DNA: TGTGCCAGCAGCGACCCTAGCGCTGTCAACAATGAGCAGTTCTTC
CDR3 protein: CASSDPSAVNNEQFF
clone size: -
V gene: TRBV9
J gene: TRBJ2-1
D gene: -

CDR3 DNA: TGTGCCAGTAGTGCAGGGACTAACTCCTACAATGAGCAGTTCTTC
CDR3 protein: CASSAGTNSYNEQFF
clone size: few
V gene: TRBV19
J gene: TRBJ2-1
D gene: TRBD2

CDR3 DNA: TGCGCCAGCAGTGGACAGGGGGAGAAGAACACTGAAGCTTTCTTT
CDR3 protein: CASSGQGEKNTEAFF
clone size: -
V gene: TRBV10-1
J gene: TRBJ1-1
D gene: TRBD1

CDR3 DNA: TGTGCCAGTAGTACCGGGACTCTATACAATGAGCAGTTCTTC
CDR3 protein: CASSTGTLYNEQFF
clone size: once
V gene: TRBV19
J gene: TRBJ2-1
D gene: -

CDR3 DNA: TGTGCCCTTTCTTGGGGGATCTCCTACGAGCAGTACTTC
CDR3 protein: CALSWGISYEQYF
clone size: -
V gene: TRBV30
J gene: TRBJ2-7
D gene: -

CDR3 DNA: TGCAGCGTTGGGGCGGGGGGCGGCGATGAGCAGTTCTTC
CDR3 protein: CSVGAGGGDEQFF
clone size: few
V gene: TRBV29-1
J gene: TRBJ2-1
D gene: TRBD2

CDR3 DNA: TGTGCCAGCAGCTTACAGGGTCGGACTGAAGCTTTCTTT
CDR3 protein: CASSLQGRTEAFF
clone size: -
V gene: TRBV5-1
J gene: TRBJ1-1
D gene: -

CDR3 DNA: TGTGCCAGCAGCTCACCGGGCGGGAGTGACCAAGAGACCCAGTACTTC
CDR3 protein: CASSSPGGSDQETQYF
clone size: -
V gene: TRBV11-2
J gene: TRBJ2-5
D gene: TRBD2

CDR3 DNA: TGCGCCAGCAGCCAAGATTTGGGGTCCTATGGCTACACCTTC
CDR3 protein: CASSQDLGSYGYTF
clone size: -
V gene: TRBV4-3
J gene: TRBJ1-2
D gene: -

CDR3 DNA: TGTGCCAGCAGCTTCGGGAACACTGAAGCTTTCTTT
CDR3 protein: CASSFGNTEAFF
clone size: -
V gene: TRBV7-9
J gene: TRBJ1-1
D gene: -

CDR3 DNA: TGTGCCAGCAGCTACACAGGGGGAGAGACCCAGTACTTC
CDR3 protein: CASSYTGGETQYF
clone size: -
V gene: TRBV7-8
J gene: TRBJ2-5
D gene: TRBD1

CDR3 DNA: TGTGCCAGCAGTGCCGCAGGCGAGCAGTACTTC
CDR3 protein: CASSAAGEQYF
clone size: -
V gene: TRBV6-1
J gene: TRBJ2-7
D gene: -

CDR3 DNA: TGTGCCAGTGCCCTTTTCGGTCAGGGCTATCAGCCCCAGCATTTT
CDR3 protein: CASALFGQGYQPQHF
clone size: -
V gene: TRBV19
J gene: TRBJ1-5
D gene: -